This passage covers 16 T cell receptor beta chains from one sample sequenced in a study of control samples from healthy donors and cancer patients. This table comes from immunoSEQ multiplex PCR, and its TCRdb copy is limited to in-frame clones, with some not included. Of roughly 99,000 clones in the sample, 82% were seen once. The sample was blood. These receptors originate from a man aged 60 to 69 in good health.

The gene calls are TRBV2 and TRBJ1-2; weak D call: TRBD1 (5 bases). CDR3 length: 14 residues. Trimming pared 7 bases from V and 0 bases from J, leaving 12 bases between. CDR1 is SNHLY and CDR2 is FYNNEI in the germline V gene. CDR3 bases: TGTGCCAGCACCGGGGACCTAGCTAACTATGGCTACACCTTC. Translation gives CASTGDLANYGYTF.

The J gene is TRBJ1-2, the V gene TRBV6-6, with D hard to call. Germline assignment: CDR1 MNHNY and CDR2 SVGAGI (reference sequence). Trimming cost V 11 bases and J 5 bases, with 12 bases left between them. This CDR3 comprises 11 residues. As DNA, the CDR3 is TGTGCCGCAGCCGGTGGGTATGGCTACACCTTC. Translating gives CAAAGGYGYTF.

The chain is built from TRBV6-5 and TRBJ1-4, with D possibly TRBD1 on 5 matching bases. This CDR3 has 15 amino acids. Trimming cost V 6 bases and J 9 bases, with 20 bases left between them. Germline-derived CDR1 and CDR2 are MNHEY and SVGAGI. CDR3: CASRPRGGEYQKLFF. The CDR3 DNA reads as TGTGCCAGCAGACCCCGCGGGGGAGAGTATCAAAAACTGTTTTTT.

The rearrangement links TRBV5-1 to TRBJ2-7; 7 bases fit TRBD1. CDR1 and CDR2 from the germline V gene are SGHRS and YFSETQ. The CDR3 loop spans 13 amino acids. J gave up 4 bases and V 4 bases, and 5 bases lay outside the gene matches. The CDR3 region is CASSVGTAYEQYF. For the CDR3, the DNA is TGCGCCAGCAGCGTCGGGACAGCGTACGAGCAGTACTTC.

V gene TRBV7-9 combines with J gene TRBJ1-2; perhaps TRBD1 as D (5 bases). Germline-derived CDR1 and CDR2 are SEHNR and FQNEAQ (reference sequence). V gave up 1 base and J gave up 7 bases, with 7 bases separating them. This CDR3 is 12 amino acids long. CDR3 in DNA: TGTGCCAGCAGCTTAGTACAGGTTGGCTACACCTTC. Amino acids: CASSLVQVGYTF.

The chain links TRBV27 to TRBJ1-1, with 8 bases matching TRBD1. With 3 bases clipped from V and 4 bases from J, the junction kept 7 bases outside the gene matches. There are 15 residues in the CDR3. The germline V gene has CDR1 MNHEY and CDR2 SMNVEV (reference sequence). The CDR3 protein is CASSFAGQVITEAFF. The CDR3 nucleotides read TGTGCCAGCAGTTTTGCGGGACAGGTCATCACTGAAGCTTTCTTT.

This clone was detected only once. This rearrangement joins TRBV6-2 or TRBV6-3 to TRBJ1-2; D remains ambiguous. In germline, CDR1 is MNHEY, CDR2 SVGEGT. The CDR3 covers 13 residues. The germline V and J ends were trimmed by 4 bases and 7 bases, with 13 bases remaining between them. The CDR3 nucleotides are TGTGCCAGCAGTTCTAAAGAATCCGGTGGCTACACCTTC. It encodes CASSSKESGGYTF.

CDR3 protein: CATSSQRRSTDTQYF. CDR3 sequence (DNA): TGTGCCACCAGCTCACAAAGACGAAGCACAGATACGCAGTATTTT. The chain couples TRBV15 to TRBJ2-3; no clear D. Germline V gene sequence: CDR1 LNHNV, CDR2 YYDKDF (reference sequence). V was cut by 5 bases and J by 0 bases, with 12 bases left in between. The CDR3 loop spans 15 amino acids. The full variable domain, rest sourced from reference TRBV15 and TRBJ2-3, is DAMVIQNPRYQVTQFGKPVTLSCSQTLNHNVMYWYQQKSSQAPKLLFHYYDKDFNNEADTPDNFQSRRPNTSFCFLDIRSPGLGDTAMYLCATSSQRRSTDTQYFGPGTRLTVL.

In this sample, this clone turned up a few times. This CDR3 is CASSSTGTDLNYGYTF. The CDR3 DNA follows: TGTGCCAGCAGTTCTACCGGGACAGACCTTAACTATGGCTACACCTTC. V gene TRBV28 combines with J gene TRBJ1-2; TRBD1 matches at 7 bases. CDR3 size: 16 residues. Germline V gene lookup returns CDR1 MDHEN and CDR2 SYDVKM. Trimming took 4 bases from V and 1 from J; bases not matched to a gene: 9.

This chain joins TRBV2 and TRBJ2-3; D is perhaps TRBD2 (7 bases). The germline gives CDR1 SNHLY, CDR2 FYNNEI. The CDR3 is 13 amino acids. Trimming left V 8 bases short and J 8 bases short, with 17 bases between. The DNA for the CDR3 is TGTGCCAGCTGGGGAGGGGCAGGGGTTACGCAGTATTTT. Its protein is CASWGGAGVTQYF.

The chain carries TRBV11-2 and TRBJ1-1; D ambiguous. The CDR3 contains 13 residues. V was cut by 5 bases and J by 0 bases, with 7 bases left in between. The germline gives CDR1 SGHAT, CDR2 FQNNGV. The chain's CDR3 is CASSPQMNTEAFF. In nucleotides, the CDR3 is TGTGCCAGCAGCCCCCAGATGAACACTGAAGCTTTCTTT. Full variable domain (rest looked up from reference TRBV11-2 and TRBJ1-1): EAGVAQSPRYKIIEKRQSVAFWCNPISGHATLYWYQQILGQGPKLLIQFQNNGVVDDSQLPKDRFSAERLKGVDSTLKIQPAKLEDSAVYLCASSPQMNTEAFFGQGTRLTVV.

The chain recombines TRBV2 with TRBJ2-7, with D unclear. Germline loops: CDR1 SNHLY, CDR2 FYNNEI. V lost 1 base to trimming and J lost 11 bases, with 9 bases between them. CDR3 size: 11 residues. The CDR3 nucleotides read TGTGCCAGCAGTGAAGGCCTCCGGGAGTACTTC. The encoded protein is CASSEGLREYF.

The V call is TRBV2, the J call TRBJ2-1; possibly TRBD1 or TRBD2 for D (5 bases each). This CDR3 comprises 15 residues. Trimming took off 1 base at V and 9 bases at J, with 16 bases between the two ends. Germline V lookup: CDR1 SNHLY, CDR2 FYNNEI. This CDR3 is CASSEVRGRGGEQFF. The DNA for the CDR3 is TGTGCCAGCAGTGAAGTTCGGGGAAGGGGTGGTGAGCAGTTCTTC. Complete variable domain (other parts from reference TRBV2 and TRBJ2-1): EPEVTQTPSHQVTQMGQEVILRCVPISNHLYFYWYRQILGQKVEFLVSFYNNEISEKSEIFDDQFSVERPDGSNFTLKIRSTKLEDSAMYFCASSEVRGRGGEQFFGPGTRLTVL.

The CDR3 loop is CAWSVGQDSGNTIYF. In nucleotides, the CDR3 is TGTGCCTGGAGTGTGGGGCAAGACTCTGGAAACACCATATATTTT. The chain links TRBV30 to TRBJ1-3; possible D gene TRBD1, 5 bases. The CDR3 spans 15 residues. Germline V CDR1 and CDR2: GTSNPN, SVGIG (reference sequence). Trimming cost V 0 bases and J 0 bases, with 9 bases left between them. The variable domain in full, with the rest retrieved from reference TRBV30 and TRBJ1-3, is SQTIHQWPATLVQPVGSPLSLECTVEGTSNPNLYWYRQAAGRGLQLLFYSVGIGQISSEVPQNLSASRPQDRQFILSSKKLLLSDSGFYLCAWSVGQDSGNTIYFGEGSWLTVV.

The CDR3 DNA follows: TGTGCCATCAGTGAGTCGAGTCAACCCCCGTCGACAGATACGCAGTATTTT. It codes for CAISESSQPPSTDTQYF. This sequence joins TRBV10-3 and TRBJ2-3; no definite D call. The germline gives CDR1 ENHRY, CDR2 SYGVKD. V was pared by 0 bases and J by 3 bases, with 16 bases between. This CDR3 is built from 17 residues.

The V gene is TRBV27, the J gene TRBJ1-5, with 9 bases matching TRBD1. Trimming removed 5 bases from V and 8 bases from J; junction bases left unmatched: 7. Germline V gene data show CDR1 as MNHEY and CDR2 as SMNVEV (reference sequence). This CDR3 has 14 residues. The CDR3 region has the DNA TGTGCCAGCAGTCCCGGACAGGGGCGGGAGCCCCAGCATTTT. Protein sequence: CASSPGQGREPQHF.